The 29 T cell receptor beta chains reported below all come from one sample, sequenced in a study of cytomegalovirus exposure and HLA in healthy donors. The study ran its PCR with 60 Vbeta and 13 Jbeta primers. Sequenced by immunoSEQ multiplex PCR; TCRdb stores in-frame clones only, minus some. The data hold 100,000 to 130,000 clones, with 76% observed a single time. Source material: PBMCs. The receptor source for this set is a man younger than 30 in good health and CMV-seronegative.

The chain uses TRBV5-1 and TRBJ2-3, with TRBD2 matching over 7 bases. The germline V gene encodes CDR1 SGHRS and CDR2 YFSETQ. The CDR3 loop spans 14 amino acids. Trimming at V came to 7 bases and at J to 0 bases, leaving 5 bases not matched to a gene. CDR3 sequence (DNA): TGCGCCAGCCGCGAGCGGGGAAGCACAGATACGCAGTATTTT. Translation: CASRERGSTDTQYF.

This clone has only one observation. One junction end does not reproduce the germline sequence, and a read error may be involved. V gene TRBV7-7 combines with J gene TRBJ2-1; 12 nucleotides align to TRBD1. The CDR3 length is 15 residues. From germline, CDR1 is SSHAT and CDR2 FNYEAQ (reference sequence). CDR3 nucleotide sequence: TGTGCTAGCAGCTTAGGAGGGACAGGGGGCAGTGAGCAGTTCTTC. This codes for CASSLGGTGGSEQFF.

This clone was counted only a few times. V and J are TRBV7-9 and TRBJ2-7; 8 nucleotides align to TRBD1. The germline V gene has CDR1 SEHNR and CDR2 FQNEAQ (reference sequence). Germline trimming cut 5 bases from V and 8 bases from J; bases unmatched to any gene: 5. The CDR3 is made up of 12 amino acids. The CDR3 loop reads CASSDGQGKQYF. CDR3 sequence (DNA): TGTGCCAGCAGCGATGGACAGGGCAAGCAGTACTTC.

This chain links TRBV7-9 with TRBJ2-7; D remains unclear. This CDR3 is 14 amino acids long. Trimming stripped 2 bases from V and 1 base from J, with 9 bases between. Germline CDR1 and CDR2: SEHNR and FQNEAQ (reference sequence). The CDR3: CASSLHQDSYEQYF. CDR3 DNA sequence: TGTGCCAGCAGCTTACATCAGGATTCCTACGAGCAGTACTTC.

This clone ranks as medium-sized. V usage is TRBV15 and J usage is TRBJ2-7, with D perhaps matching TRBD1 (5 bases). The CDR3 loop spans 12 amino acids. Trimming removed 4 bases from V and 6 bases from J, with 10 bases in between. From germline, CDR1 is LNHNV and CDR2 YYDKDF (reference sequence). The CDR3 nucleotides are TGTGCCACCAGCATAGGGGCGTCCGAGCAGTACTTC. Translating gives CATSIGASEQYF.

This clone was seen only once. This sequence joins TRBV19 and TRBJ2-5, with TRBD2 matching over 8 bases. Losses at the gene ends were 8 bases for V and 4 bases for J; bases not matched to a gene: 9. The CDR3 has 14 residues. Germline V CDR1 and CDR2: LNHDA, SQIVND (reference sequence). The CDR3 DNA sequence: TGTGCCAGTGGTTACATCGGACTAGCAGAGACCCAGTACTTC. Encoded protein: CASGYIGLAETQYF.

This chain links TRBV7-8 with TRBJ1-6; D is uncertain. The CDR3 runs 12 residues. From germline, CDR1 is SGHVS and CDR2 FQNEAQ. Trimming pared 1 base from V and 14 bases from J, leaving 9 bases between. CDR3 sequence (DNA): TGTGCCAGCAGCTTAGGTATTGAGACCCTCCACTTT. Amino acid sequence: CASSLGIETLHF.

V usage is TRBV20-1 and J usage is TRBJ2-7; D is possibly TRBD1 (5 bases). This CDR3 has 11 residues. Germline CDR1 reads DFQATT; CDR2 reads SNEGSKA (reference sequence). V lost 6 bases to trimming and J lost 7 bases, with 13 bases between them. Here the CDR3 reads CSARALGEQYF. The CDR3 coding sequence is TGCAGTGCCAGGGCACTCGGGGAGCAGTACTTC.

This chain connects TRBV5-6 to TRBJ2-5; tentatively, D is TRBD1 (6 bases). The CDR3 is 14 amino acids. Trimming pared 4 bases from V and 5 bases from J, leaving 15 bases between. Germline CDR1 reads SGHDT; CDR2 reads YYEEEE. Here the CDR3 reads CASSGTWGMETQYF. CDR3 coding DNA: TGTGCCAGCAGCGGGACATGGGGGATGGAGACCCAGTACTTC.

This sequence joins TRBV14 and TRBJ1-6; D is undetermined. The CDR3 loop spans 14 amino acids. Germline assignment: CDR1 SGHDN and CDR2 FVKESK. Trimming pared 3 bases from V and 10 bases from J, leaving 13 bases between. The CDR3 bases are TGTGCCAGCAGCCAGGAAATGGAACAGTCACCCCTCCACTTT. This sequence encodes CASSQEMEQSPLHF.

The rearrangement links TRBV15 to TRBJ2-2; 7 bases agree with TRBD2. In germline, CDR1 is LNHNV, CDR2 YYDKDF (reference sequence). V was pared by 7 bases and J by 0 bases, with 5 bases of the junction left unmatched. This CDR3 is built from 15 residues. This CDR3 reads CATKREDANTGELFF. In DNA form, the CDR3 reads TGTGCCACCAAGCGGGAAGACGCGAACACCGGGGAGCTGTTTTTT.

This chain connects TRBV4-1 to TRBJ2-1, with D possibly being TRBD2 (6 bases). Germline lookup yields CDR1 MGHRA and CDR2 YSYEKL. V lost 4 bases and J lost 7, with 14 bases in between. The CDR3 loop spans 14 amino acids. Written as DNA, the CDR3 is TGCGCCAGCAGCCCCCCTGGTCGGGAGAATGAGCAGTTCTTC. It translates to CASSPPGRENEQFF.

The count of this clone is one. The chain recombines TRBV19 with TRBJ1-2, with 8 nucleotides matching TRBD1. This CDR3 is built from 12 residues. CDR1 LNHDA and CDR2 SQIVND come from the germline V gene (reference sequence). Trimming took 5 bases from V and 10 from J; bases not matched to a gene: 6. CDR3 protein: CASSFLTGVYTF. The CDR3 DNA reads TGTGCCAGTAGTTTCCTGACAGGGGTCTACACCTTC.

The chain has TRBV4-3 and TRBJ2-1; D gene ambiguous. The germline gives CDR1 LGHNA, CDR2 YSLEER. V dropped 0 bases and J dropped 2 bases, with 5 bases sitting between them. This CDR3 has 14 amino acids. CDR3 sequence: CASSQDGPYNEQFF. Here the CDR3 DNA reads TGCGCCAGCAGCCAAGATGGGCCCTACAATGAGCAGTTCTTC.

This clone was counted once. This sequence joins TRBV15 and TRBJ2-1, with D tentatively TRBD1 (5 bases). CDR1 is LNHNV, CDR2 YYDKDF, per germline (reference sequence). The CDR3 covers 15 residues. V was clipped by 3 bases and J by 1 base, with 10 bases between them. For the CDR3, the DNA is TGTGCCACCAGCAGCCAGGGTTGGTCCTACAATGAGCAGTTCTTC. It specifies CATSSQGWSYNEQFF. The complete variable domain, with remaining parts taken from reference TRBV15 and TRBJ2-1, reads DAMVIQNPRYQVTQFGKPVTLSCSQTLNHNVMYWYQQKSSQAPKLLFHYYDKDFNNEADTPDNFQSRRPNTSFCFLDIRSPGLGDTAMYLCATSSQGWSYNEQFFGPGTRLTVL.

V gene TRBV7-3 combines with J gene TRBJ1-1; D remains unclear. This CDR3 has 13 amino acids. V shed 0 bases and J shed 5 bases, with 7 bases lying between them. Germline V gives CDR1 SGHTA, CDR2 FQGTGA. CDR3 loop: CASSLTSVTEAFF. The DNA of the CDR3 is TGTGCCAGCAGCTTAACGTCCGTGACTGAAGCTTTCTTT.

DNA for the CDR3: TGTGCCAGCAGCTCACCTGGGCCGGAGAGGGTGGAGACCCAGTACTTC. Protein: CASSSPGPERVETQYF. The chain links TRBV7-8 to TRBJ2-5; the D gene is possibly TRBD2 (5 bases). The CDR3 is made up of 16 amino acids. The germline V and J ends were trimmed by 4 bases and 5 bases, with 20 bases remaining between them. CDR1 is SGHVS, CDR2 FQNEAQ, per germline.

As regards this clone: A read error is likely, as this CDR3 ends without the conserved phenylalanine or tryptophan. CDR3: CASRSETGSNYGYTL. CDR3 sequence (DNA): TGTGCCAGCAGATCCGAGACAGGGTCTAACTATGGCTACACCCTC. This chain links TRBV6-1 with TRBJ1-2, with 7 bases lining up with TRBD1. Germline assignment: CDR1 MNHNS and CDR2 SASEGT. V lost 6 bases to trimming and J lost 0 bases; unmatched junction nucleotides: 7. The CDR3 has 15 residues.

V gene TRBV2 combines with J gene TRBJ2-7; TRBD1 matches at 8 bases. The V and J ends lost 6 bases and 3 bases, in that order; junction bases with no gene match: 4. This CDR3 spans 13 amino acids. The germline gives CDR1 SNHLY, CDR2 FYNNEI. This CDR3 reads CASSDDRGYEQYF. CDR3 DNA: TGTGCCAGCAGCGACGACAGGGGCTACGAGCAGTACTTC.

The V call is TRBV6-1, the J call TRBJ2-5; 7 nucleotides match TRBD2. CDR1 is MNHNS, CDR2 SASEGT, per germline. The V segment lost 5 bases and the J segment 4 bases; nucleotides outside the gene matches: 7. This CDR3 comprises 14 residues. The CDR3 nucleotides read TGTGCCAGCAGTCATGGCGGGAGTTCAGAGACCCAGTACTTC. Translation: CASSHGGSSETQYF.

Written as DNA, the CDR3 is TGTGCCAGCAGCCAAGCGAGGGGGCAGATGAACACTGAAGCTTTCTTT. It translates to CASSQARGQMNTEAFF. The chain links TRBV4-2 to TRBJ1-1, with 7 bases fitting TRBD1. The ends lost 1 base at V and 0 bases at J; junction bases unmatched: 5. In germline, CDR1 is LGHNA, CDR2 YNFKEQ. The CDR3 runs to 16 residues.

The chain employs TRBV19 and TRBJ1-2; D is uncertain. Trimming pared 1 base from V and 8 bases from J, leaving 14 bases between. Germline CDR1 LNHDA, CDR2 SQIVND (reference sequence). The CDR3 is 14 residues long. The CDR3 nucleotides are TGTGCCAGTAGTATAGTGGCGGTCCGCGAGGGCTACACCTTC. Translation: CASSIVAVREGYTF. The full variable domain, rest sourced from reference TRBV19 and TRBJ1-2, is DGGITQSPKYLFRKEGQNVTLSCEQNLNHDAMYWYRQDPGQGLRLIYYSQIVNDFQKGDIAEGYSVSREKKESFPLTVTSAQKNPTAFYLCASSIVAVREGYTFGSGTRLTVV.

J is TRBJ2-1 and V is TRBV7-3; 9 bases are a match to TRBD1. V gave up 5 bases and J gave up 6 bases; unmatched junction bases: 14. Per the germline V gene, CDR1 is SGHTA and CDR2 is FQGTGA. This CDR3 contains 17 residues. The CDR3 loop reads CASSLSPGTGTGNEQFF. The CDR3 region has the DNA TGTGCCAGCAGCCTCTCACCCGGGACAGGGACAGGCAATGAGCAGTTCTTC.

The chain combines TRBV5-5 with TRBJ1-5, with D perhaps TRBD1 (5 bases). Germline values: CDR1 SGHKS, CDR2 YYEKEE (reference sequence). V was trimmed by 0 bases and J by 0 bases, leaving 7 bases between them. There are 15 residues in the CDR3. CDR3 sequence: CASSLADSSNQPQHF. The CDR3 nucleotides read TGTGCCAGCAGCTTGGCTGACAGTAGCAATCAGCCCCAGCATTTT.

This clone was seen a few times. The chain joins TRBV4-1 to TRBJ1-2; D is perhaps TRBD1 (5 bases). The CDR3 is made up of 14 amino acids. Trimming took 1 base from V and 2 from J, leaving 8 bases between them. CDR1 is MGHRA, CDR2 YSYEKL, per germline. The CDR3 protein is CASSQVGGNYGYTF. The CDR3 region has the DNA TGCGCCAGCAGCCAAGTGGGGGGGAACTATGGCTACACCTTC.

This clone was recorded only once. At one end, the junction sequence differs from germline, possibly due to a read error. The rearrangement joins TRBV7-9 to TRBJ2-7; TRBD2 matches 15 bases. CDR3 length: 15 amino acids. Germline values: CDR1 SEHNR, CDR2 FQNEAQ (reference sequence). The CDR3 DNA follows: TGTTCCAGCAGCACCCCGGGACTAGCGGGGGGTGAGCAGTACTTC. This translates into CSSSTPGLAGGEQYF.

V gene TRBV29-1 combines with J gene TRBJ1-1, with D possibly TRBD1 on 6 matching bases. Trimming removed 0 bases at V and 1 base at J, with 12 bases between. Germline CDR1 is SQVTM and CDR2 is ANQGSEA. The CDR3 totals 15 residues. The CDR3 coding sequence is TGCAGCGTTGAAGATCTCGGACAGAAGAACACTGAAGCTTTCTTT. Protein product: CSVEDLGQKNTEAFF. Full variable domain (remainder filled in from reference TRBV29-1 and TRBJ1-1): SAVISQKPSRDICQRGTSLTIQCQVDSQVTMMFWYRQQPGQSLTLIATANQGSEATYESGFVIDKFPISRPNLTFSTLTVSNMSPEDSSIYLCSVEDLGQKNTEAFFGQGTRLTVV.

This clone was picked up a small number of times. V is TRBV16 and J is TRBJ1-1; TRBD1 matches 9 bases. This CDR3 has 18 amino acids. V gave up 1 base and J gave up 4 bases; unmatched junction bases: 13. The germline V gene has CDR1 KGHSY and CDR2 FQNENV. CDR3 amino acids: CASSQLIRRTGVGTEAFF. CDR3 sequence (DNA): TGTGCCAGCAGCCAATTGATAAGAAGGACAGGGGTGGGCACTGAAGCTTTCTTT.

In this sample, this clone turned up a few times. J is TRBJ2-5 and V is TRBV19, with D perhaps TRBD1 (5 bases). The germline CDR1 and CDR2 sequences are LNHDA and SQIVND (reference sequence). Trimming shortened V by 3 bases and J by 4 bases, and 9 bases separated the two germline ends. CDR3 size: 13 residues. The CDR3 nucleotides are TGTGCCAGTAGTATCGTTCAGGGAGAGACCCAGTACTTC. Protein: CASSIVQGETQYF.